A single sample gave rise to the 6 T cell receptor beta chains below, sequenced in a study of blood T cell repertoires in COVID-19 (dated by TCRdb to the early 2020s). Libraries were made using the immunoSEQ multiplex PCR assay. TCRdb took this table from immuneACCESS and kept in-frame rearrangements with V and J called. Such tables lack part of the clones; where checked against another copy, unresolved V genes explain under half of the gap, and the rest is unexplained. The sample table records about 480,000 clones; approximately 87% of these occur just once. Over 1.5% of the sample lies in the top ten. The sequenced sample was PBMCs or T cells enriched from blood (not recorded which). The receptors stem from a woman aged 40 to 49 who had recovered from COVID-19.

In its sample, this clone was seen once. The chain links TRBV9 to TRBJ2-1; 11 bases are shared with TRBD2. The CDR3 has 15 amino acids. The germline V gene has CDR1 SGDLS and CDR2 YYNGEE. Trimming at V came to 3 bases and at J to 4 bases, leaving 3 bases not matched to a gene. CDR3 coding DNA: TGTGCCAGCAGCGCGGGACTAGCGGCATACAATGAGCAGTTCTTC. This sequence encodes CASSAGLAAYNEQFF.

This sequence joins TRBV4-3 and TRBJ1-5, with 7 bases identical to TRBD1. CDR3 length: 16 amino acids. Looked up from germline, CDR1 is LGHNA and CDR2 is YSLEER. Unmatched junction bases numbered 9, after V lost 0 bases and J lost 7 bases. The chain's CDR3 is CASSQDLQGKRQPQHF. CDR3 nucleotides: TGCGCCAGCAGCCAAGATCTACAGGGGAAGAGGCAGCCCCAGCATTTT.

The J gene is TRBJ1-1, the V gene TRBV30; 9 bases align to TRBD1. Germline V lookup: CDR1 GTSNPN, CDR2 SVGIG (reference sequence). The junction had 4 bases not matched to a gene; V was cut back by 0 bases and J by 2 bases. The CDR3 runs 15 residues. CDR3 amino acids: CAWSVQGASNTEAFF. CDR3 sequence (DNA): TGTGCCTGGAGTGTACAGGGGGCGAGTAACACTGAAGCTTTCTTT.

DNA for the CDR3: TGTGCCTGGGGTAGGGGAGGGACAGGGCCATACGAGCAGTACTTC. This encodes CAWGRGGTGPYEQYF. The chain links TRBV30 to TRBJ2-7; 9 bases agree with TRBD1. Looked up from germline, CDR1 is GTSNPN and CDR2 is SVGIG (reference sequence). V lost 5 bases, J lost 4 bases, and 12 bases stayed unmatched. This CDR3 is 15 amino acids long. Drawing the rest from reference TRBV30 and TRBJ2-7, the complete variable domain is SQTIHQWPATLVQPVGSPLSLECTVEGTSNPNLYWYRQAAGRGLQLLFYSVGIGQISSEVPQNLSASRPQDRQFILSSKKLLLSDSGFYLCAWGRGGTGPYEQYFGPGTRLTVT.

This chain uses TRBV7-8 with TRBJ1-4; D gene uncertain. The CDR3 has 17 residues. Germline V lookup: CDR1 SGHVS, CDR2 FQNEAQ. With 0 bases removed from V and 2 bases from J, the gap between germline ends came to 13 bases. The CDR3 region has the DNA TGTGCCAGCAGCTTAGCGCTTTTGAGAGGGACTAATGAAAAACTGTTTTTT. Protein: CASSLALLRGTNEKLFF.

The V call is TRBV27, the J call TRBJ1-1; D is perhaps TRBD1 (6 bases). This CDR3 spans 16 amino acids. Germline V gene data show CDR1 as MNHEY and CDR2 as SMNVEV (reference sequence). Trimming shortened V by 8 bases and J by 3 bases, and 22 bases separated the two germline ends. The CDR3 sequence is CASYERGQTYYTEAFF. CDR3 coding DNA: TGTGCCAGCTACGAAAGAGGACAGACCTATTACACTGAAGCTTTCTTT.